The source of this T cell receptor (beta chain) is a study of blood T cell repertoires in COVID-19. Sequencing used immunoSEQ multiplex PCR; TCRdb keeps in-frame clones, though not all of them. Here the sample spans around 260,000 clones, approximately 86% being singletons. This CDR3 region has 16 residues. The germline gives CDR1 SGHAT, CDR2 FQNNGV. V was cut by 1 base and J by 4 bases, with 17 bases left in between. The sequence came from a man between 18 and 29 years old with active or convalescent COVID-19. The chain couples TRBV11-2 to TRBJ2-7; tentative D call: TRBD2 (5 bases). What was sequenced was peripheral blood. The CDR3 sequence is CASSLGAGLRDYEQYF. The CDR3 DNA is TGTGCCAGCAGCTTAGGTGCCGGCCTACGGGATTACGAGCAGTACTTC. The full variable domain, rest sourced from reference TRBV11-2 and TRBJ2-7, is EAGVAQSPRYKIIEKRQSVAFWCNPISGHATLYWYQQILGQGPKLLIQFQNNGVVDDSQLPKDRFSAERLKGVDSTLKIQPAKLEDSAVYLCASSLGAGLRDYEQYFGPGTRLTVT.